This T cell receptor beta chain was sequenced in a study of shared clonotypes between healthy human individuals. At deep level, the assay was performed. Assay: immunoSEQ multiplex PCR; the TCRdb copy retains only in-frame clones and omits some. The sample shows 2 million to 2.5 million clones, about 90% of them seen only once. Germline CDR1 reads MNHEY; CDR2 reads SMNVEV (reference sequence). The CDR3 extends over 13 amino acids. The V gene lost 4 bases and the J gene lost 2 bases, with 7 bases spanning the gap. Points from the study as a whole: Richness estimates generally favored naive over memory subsets. Clonotypes which were not shared had lower generation probabilities than clonotypes that all four donors shared.

Comment on this clone: Its antigen is unidentified.

This clonotype originated in a man aged 18-30 years in good health. Some clones in this sample may be carry-over from other donors' samples. The sequenced sample consisted of naive CD4+ T cells from PBMCs. Subset described: CD45RA+ positively selected. The gene calls are TRBV27 and TRBJ2-3, with D hard to call. The CDR3 DNA reads as TGTGCCAGCAGTTGGGCCGTCACAGATACGCAGTATTTT. Its translation is CASSWAVTDTQYF.